Following are 29 T cell receptor beta chains from one sample sequenced in a study of T cells after yellow fever vaccination. TCRdb re-derived calls from the 5' RACE reads in MiXCR, one entry per CDR3 protein. The sample yields some 260,000 distinct CDR3 sequences, roughly 5.2% seen once. Specimen: CD4+ T cells sorted from PBMCs, collected on the day of the yellow fever booster vaccination. The receptor set was obtained from a man younger than 35 who received the YFV17D yellow fever vaccine.

This clonotype came up a few times. The J gene is TRBJ1-1, the V gene TRBV7-8, with a tentative D call TRBD1 (6 bases). Germline V gene sequence: CDR1 SGHVS, CDR2 FQNEAQ. CDR3 length: 15 residues. V lost 1 base and J 3 bases, leaving 12 bases between the germline ends. The CDR3 DNA is TGTGCCAGCAGCTTAGTAGAGGGACAATACACTGAAGCTTTCTTT. It is translated as CASSLVEGQYTEAFF.

In this sample, this clonotype turned up many times. This sequence joins TRBV5-5 and TRBJ2-2; perhaps TRBD1 as D (6 bases). The V end lost 5 bases, the J end lost 3 bases, and 14 bases lay between the germline ends. There are 15 residues in the CDR3. Germline CDR1 is SGHKS and CDR2 is YYEKEE (reference sequence). The DNA of the CDR3 is TGTGCCAGCAGTCCCTCCCAGGGGTACACCGGGGAGCTGTTTTTT. Translation: CASSPSQGYTGELFF.

The chain uses TRBV18 and TRBJ2-7; 7 bases line up with TRBD1. Per the germline V gene, CDR1 is KGHSH and CDR2 is LQKENI. Losses at the gene ends were 3 bases for V and 5 bases for J; bases not matched to a gene: 4. There are 13 residues in the CDR3. Written as DNA, the CDR3 is TGTGCCAGCTCACCGGACAGGTCCCACGAGCAGTACGTC. The encoded protein is CASSPDRSHEQYV.

This rearrangement joins TRBV6-5 to TRBJ1-6; D gene unclear. CDR1 and CDR2 from the germline V gene are MNHEY and SVGAGI. V gave up 8 bases and J gave up 0 bases, with 5 bases separating them. The CDR3 spans 13 residues. Here the CDR3 DNA reads TGTGCCAGCGCTCGCTCCTATAATTCACCCCTCCACTTT. It encodes CASARSYNSPLHF.

J is TRBJ2-7 and V is TRBV10-3, with TRBD1 identical over 9 bases. V lost 8 bases, J lost 2 bases, and 7 bases stayed unmatched. Germline V CDR1 and CDR2: ENHRY, SYGVKD. The CDR3 covers 14 residues. CDR3 amino acids: CAIAITGGPYEQYF. Here the CDR3 DNA reads TGTGCCATCGCTATTACAGGGGGCCCCTACGAGCAGTACTTC.

Points on this clonotype: Just one base apart from a much larger clone, this may be a read error. The rearrangement joins TRBV7-9 to TRBJ2-3; TRBD2 aligns across 11 bases. The CDR3 runs to 14 residues. Per the germline V gene, CDR1 is SEHNR and CDR2 is FQNEAQ (reference sequence). The chain's CDR3 is CASSSGTSGDTLYF. The DNA for the CDR3 is TGTGCCAGCAGCTCCGGGACTAGCGGTGATACGCTGTATTTT.

This clonotype has at least ten counts. This chain connects TRBV12-3 or TRBV12-4 to TRBJ2-7; D call uncertain. Trimming took 1 base from V and 7 from J, leaving 11 bases between them. This CDR3 region has 13 residues. In nucleotides, the CDR3 is TGTGCCAGCAGTTTAGAACCTTGGGGTGAGCAGTACTTC. Translation: CASSLEPWGEQYF.

This clonotype has a handful of counts. The rearrangement links TRBV6-2 or TRBV6-3 to TRBJ2-7; TRBD1 or TRBD2 may be the D gene (5 bases each). Trimming cost V 2 bases and J 3 bases, with 38 bases left between them. Germline V gives CDR1 MNHEY, CDR2 SVGEGT. CDR3 length: 23 amino acids. The CDR3 DNA reads TGTGCCAGCAGTTACCCCGCGCCCGTGACAGAAGGACTCCCAAACCCGAACATCTACGAGCAGTACTTC. This gives the protein CASSYPAPVTEGLPNPNIYEQYF.

This clonotype was recorded at least ten times. The gene calls are TRBV12-3 or TRBV12-4 and TRBJ2-5; D is uncertain. Trimming left V 4 bases short and J 5 bases short, with 8 bases between. The CDR3 is 12 residues long. CDR3 nucleotide sequence: TGTGCCAGCAGTTATGCCGGGGAGACCCAGTACTTC. Its translation: CASSYAGETQYF.

In its sample, this clonotype was seen a few times. The chain combines TRBV12-3 or TRBV12-4 with TRBJ2-7; D perhaps matches TRBD1 (6 bases). V dropped 6 bases and J dropped 4 bases, with 10 bases sitting between them. The CDR3 sequence is 12 residues long. CDR3 nucleotide sequence: TGTGCCAGCAGGGGCAGGGGTTACGAGCAGTACTTC. Its protein is CASRGRGYEQYF.

The DNA of the CDR3 is TGTGCCAGCAGCCCTCCGGGGGGCGGCGTGGCCCAGTACTTC. It is translated as CASSPPGGGVAQYF. The V gene is TRBV5-6, the J gene TRBJ2-5, with D perhaps TRBD2 (7 bases). This CDR3 region has 14 residues. The V and J ends lost 4 bases and 9 bases respectively, with 19 bases between them. From germline, CDR1 is SGHDT and CDR2 YYEEEE.

This clonotype was seen a handful of times. This chain connects TRBV20-1 to TRBJ2-5; 12 positions agree with TRBD2. The CDR3 has 14 residues. Germline V gene lookup returns CDR1 DFQATT and CDR2 SNEGSKA (reference sequence). The ends lost 6 bases at V and 5 bases at J; junction bases unmatched: 7. The CDR3 DNA is TGCAGTGCCTGGACTAGCGGGGATCAGGAGACCCAGTACTTC. It translates to CSAWTSGDQETQYF.

Only a few counts were recorded for this clonotype. The chain carries TRBV7-2 and TRBJ2-7; D call uncertain. The length of the CDR3 is 14 residues. Per germline, CDR1 SGHTA and CDR2 FQGNSA. Trimming stripped 1 base from V and 5 bases from J, with 12 bases between. The CDR3 region has the DNA TGTGCCAGCAGCTTAGTATCACACGACCACGAGCAGTACTTC. Its translation is CASSLVSHDHEQYF. The full variable domain, its missing parts supplied by reference TRBV7-2 and TRBJ2-7, is GAGVSQSPSNKVTEKGKDVELRCDPISGHTALYWYRQSLGQGLEFLIYFQGNSAPDKSGLPSDRFSAERTGGSVSTLTIQRTQQEDSAVYLCASSLVSHDHEQYFGPGTRLTVT.

This clonotype was counted only a few times. V gene TRBV15 combines with J gene TRBJ1-2, with D tentatively TRBD1 (6 bases). The CDR3 runs 14 residues. The V end was cut by 5 bases, the J end by 1 base, with 11 bases between. Germline V CDR1 and CDR2: LNHNV, YYDKDF (reference sequence). CDR3 DNA: TGTGCCACCAGCTGGGACACCCTTAACTATGGCTACACCTTC. Encoded protein: CATSWDTLNYGYTF.

This clonotype has just a few counts. The chain employs TRBV7-3 and TRBJ1-1; D unresolved. Germline lookup yields CDR1 SGHTA and CDR2 FQGTGA. The germline V and J ends were trimmed by 5 bases and 0 bases, with 10 bases remaining between them. This CDR3 has 14 residues. CDR3 residues: CASSADPLNTEAFF. The DNA of the CDR3 is TGTGCCAGCAGCGCCGACCCATTGAACACTGAAGCTTTCTTT.

This clonotype was observed a handful of times. The chain combines TRBV6-5 with TRBJ1-2; D possibly corresponds to TRBD1 (6 bases). The CDR3 loop spans 14 amino acids. Germline CDR1 and CDR2: MNHEY and SVGAGI. V was shortened by 0 bases and J by 5 bases, with 10 bases between the two germline ends. CDR3 sequence reads: CASSYSRGGYGYTF. The CDR3 nucleotides read TGTGCCAGCAGTTACTCCAGGGGAGGGTATGGCTACACCTTC.

This chain joins TRBV19 and TRBJ2-3; either TRBD1 or TRBD2 may fit D (5 bases each). The V gene lost 6 bases and the J gene lost 2 bases, with 15 bases spanning the gap. The CDR3 consists of 15 residues. Germline-derived CDR1 and CDR2 are LNHDA and SQIVND (reference sequence). The CDR3 is CASRATSGATDTQYF. CDR3 DNA: TGTGCCAGTAGAGCCACATCCGGGGCCACAGATACGCAGTATTTT. Full variable domain (rest looked up from reference TRBV19 and TRBJ2-3): DGGITQSPKYLFRKEGQNVTLSCEQNLNHDAMYWYRQDPGQGLRLIYYSQIVNDFQKGDIAEGYSVSREKKESFPLTVTSAQKNPTAFYLCASRATSGATDTQYFGPGTRLTVL.

In its sample, this clonotype was seen a few times. The chain carries TRBV23-1 and TRBJ2-3; unclear D gene. TRBV23-1 is identified as an open reading frame with a role that is uncertain. With 4 bases removed from V and 2 bases from J, the gap between germline ends came to 10 bases. The CDR3 spans 14 residues. The CDR3 loop is CASSPPGYTDTQYF. For the CDR3, the DNA is TGCGCCAGCAGTCCCCCCGGCTACACAGATACGCAGTATTTT.

Details on this clonotype: A junction end diverges from the germline sequence, so it may reflect a read error. This chain connects TRBV4-2 to TRBJ2-2; D possibly corresponds to TRBD2 (5 bases). From germline, CDR1 is LGHNA and CDR2 YNFKEQ. This CDR3 comprises 14 residues. For the CDR3, the DNA is TGTGCCAGCAGCCAAGCCATGATCACCGGGGAGCTGATTTTT. Its protein is CASSQAMITGELIF.

V usage is TRBV7-2 and J usage is TRBJ1-1, with D hard to call. CDR3 length: 13 residues. The V end was cut by 5 bases, the J end by 3 bases, with 10 bases between. Germline CDR1 SGHTA, CDR2 FQGNSA. Written as DNA, the CDR3 is TGTGCCAGCAGCCCGAGGGTGTACACTGAAGCTTTCTTT. This codes for CASSPRVYTEAFF.

The rearrangement joins TRBV6-5 to TRBJ2-3; D is undetermined. Germline CDR1 MNHEY, CDR2 SVGAGI. V was cut by 0 bases and J by 5 bases, with 9 bases left in between. This CDR3 is 14 amino acids long. For the CDR3, the DNA is TGTGCCAGCAGTTACTCTGGGTCTATAGATACGCAGTATTTT. This sequence encodes CASSYSGSIDTQYF.

This clonotype came up a few times. This chain joins TRBV24-1 and TRBJ2-1; TRBD2 matches 9 bases. The V and J ends lost 2 bases and 6 bases, in that order; junction bases with no gene match: 4. Germline V gene sequence: CDR1 KGHDR, CDR2 SFDVKD. This CDR3 has 15 amino acids. In DNA form, the CDR3 reads TGTGCCACCAGTGATTACGGCGGGGGGGCCAATGAGCAGTTCTTC. Protein product: CATSDYGGGANEQFF.

The table lists this clonotype with many counts. This rearrangement joins TRBV20-1 to TRBJ2-6, with TRBD1 identical over 11 bases. In germline, CDR1 is DFQATT, CDR2 SNEGSKA (reference sequence). The CDR3 loop spans 14 amino acids. With 3 bases clipped from V and 7 bases from J, the junction kept 2 bases outside the gene matches. CDR3 bases: TGCAGTGCTAGGGGACAGGGGGTTGCCAACGTCCTGACTTTC. Amino acids: CSARGQGVANVLTF.

Only a few counts were recorded for this clonotype. This chain connects TRBV6-2 or TRBV6-3 to TRBJ2-3; maybe TRBD2 (5 bases). The ends were cut back, 6 bases at V and 5 bases at J, with 15 bases in the middle. The CDR3 is 14 amino acids. The germline gives CDR1 MNHEY, CDR2 SVGEGT. Written as DNA, the CDR3 is TGTGCCAGCAGGTTTGTGGGGAGTTTAGATACGCAGTATTTT. Its translation is CASRFVGSLDTQYF.

This clonotype was observed a few times. The chain employs TRBV6-4 and TRBJ2-5; 10 bases are shared with TRBD2. Germline-derived CDR1 and CDR2 are MRHNA and SNTAGT. V gave up 1 base and J gave up 2 bases; unmatched junction bases: 4. The CDR3 spans 16 residues. The CDR3 sequence is CASSDFPSGGQETQYF. DNA for the CDR3: TGTGCCAGCAGTGACTTCCCTAGCGGGGGTCAAGAGACCCAGTACTTC.

In this sample, this clonotype turned up a few times. V gene TRBV30 combines with J gene TRBJ1-5; D remains ambiguous. The CDR3 length is 13 residues. Germline V CDR1 and CDR2: GTSNPN, SVGIG (reference sequence). V lost 2 bases to trimming and J lost 5 bases, with 10 bases between them. The CDR3 coding sequence is TGTGCCTGGAGTAAGAGGGATGATCAGCCCCAGCATTTT. It codes for CAWSKRDDQPQHF.

This clonotype was counted between two and nine times. V usage is TRBV9 and J usage is TRBJ2-2; D is possibly TRBD1 (6 bases). Germline CDR1 reads SGDLS; CDR2 reads YYNGEE. CDR3 length: 15 amino acids. Trimming took off 3 bases at V and 4 bases at J, with 13 bases between the two ends. CDR3 nucleotides: TGTGCCAGCAGCGCACAGGGTGGTAGCACCGGGGAGCTGTTTTTT. Translation gives CASSAQGGSTGELFF.

This clonotype was seen only a few times. This rearrangement joins TRBV12-3 or TRBV12-4 to TRBJ1-4, with TRBD1 identical over 9 bases. V lost 6 bases to trimming and J lost 8 bases; unmatched junction nucleotides: 7. There are 14 residues in the CDR3. Written as DNA, the CDR3 is TGTGCCAGCAGCCGGACAGGGGTAGACGAAAAACTGTTTTTT. Protein: CASSRTGVDEKLFF.

This clonotype was seen more than once but under ten times. The V gene is TRBV15, the J gene TRBJ2-7, with 9 nucleotides matching TRBD2. CDR1 and CDR2 (germline): LNHNV, YYDKDF (reference sequence). The CDR3 consists of 14 residues. With 5 bases clipped from V and 4 bases from J, the junction kept 6 bases outside the gene matches. CDR3 residues: CATSGGLALYEQYF. The CDR3 DNA sequence: TGTGCCACCAGCGGGGGACTAGCACTATACGAGCAGTACTTC.